One and the same sample provided the 27 T cell receptor beta chains below, sequenced in a study of blood T cell repertoires in COVID-19 (dated by TCRdb to 2019 to 2021). Library generation was performed with the immunoSEQ multiplex PCR assay. TCRdb's version of the immuneACCESS table is confined to in-frame rearrangements and falls short of the full clone set. An unresolved V gene accounts for under half of the shortfall where checked; the remainder is of unknown origin. This sample gives roughly 250,000 clones in total; roughly 84% of them show up just once. Roughly 0.87% of the sample belongs to the ten largest clones. Sequenced input: peripheral blood. These TCRs come from a human donor with COVID-19, enrolled during active disease. The donor label of this sample is uncertain.

Of note for this clone: Other DNA sequences of this sample code for an identical CDR3. The chain employs TRBV5-1 and TRBJ1-2; no definite D call. Between the trimmed V and J ends, which lost 0 bases and 2 bases, there was a span of 8 bases. Germline CDR1 reads SGHRS; CDR2 reads YFSETQ. There are 14 residues in the CDR3. CDR3 protein: CASSLGTVNYGYTF. The CDR3 nucleotides are TGCGCCAGCAGCTTGGGCACAGTCAACTATGGCTACACCTTC.

This chain connects TRBV5-1 to TRBJ2-6, with D perhaps TRBD1 (6 bases). Trimming removed 3 bases at V and 2 bases at J, with 9 bases between. The V gene's germline CDR1 is SGHRS and CDR2 YFSETQ. The CDR3 has 15 residues. CDR3 region: CASSSQGAGANVLTF. The DNA of the CDR3 is TGCGCCAGCAGCTCACAGGGTGCTGGGGCCAACGTCCTGACTTTC.

This clone was counted a single time. This chain uses TRBV28 with TRBJ1-6; 8 bases fit TRBD1. This CDR3 has 16 amino acids. Germline-derived CDR1 and CDR2 are MDHEN and SYDVKM. V was clipped by 3 bases and J by 4 bases; unmatched bases: 5. The CDR3 sequence is CASSFAGGRYNSPLHF. CDR3 DNA: TGTGCCAGCAGTTTCGCAGGGGGCCGATATAATTCACCCCTCCACTTT.

This clone has a single count. The gene calls are TRBV4-1 and TRBJ1-4; D possibly corresponds to TRBD1 (6 bases). The ends were cut back, 0 bases at V and 7 bases at J, with 15 bases in the middle. This CDR3 is 16 amino acids long. Germline V gene data show CDR1 as MGHRA and CDR2 as YSYEKL. CDR3 sequence reads: CASSQEGRRQVEKLFF. Here the CDR3 DNA reads TGCGCCAGCAGCCAAGAGGGGCGGCGACAGGTTGAAAAACTGTTTTTT.

This CDR3 is CASSSQGAQGPLHF. CDR3 sequence (DNA): TGTGCCAGCAGCTCACAGGGCGCCCAGGGTCCCCTCCACTTT. The rearrangement joins TRBV7-9 to TRBJ1-6, with D perhaps TRBD1 (6 bases). Germline V CDR1 and CDR2: SEHNR, FQNEAQ (reference sequence). The CDR3 extends over 14 amino acids. V was shortened by 4 bases and J by 13 bases, with 17 bases between the two germline ends.

This clone has ten or more counts. This rearrangement joins TRBV28 to TRBJ2-1; TRBD1 might be the D (5 bases). Trimming pared 6 bases from V and 8 bases from J, leaving 14 bases between. The CDR3 is 13 amino acids. The V gene's germline CDR1 is MDHEN and CDR2 SYDVKM. Written as DNA, the CDR3 is TGTGCCAGCAGGCGGACACCGCTAGATGAGCAGTTCTTC. This translates into CASRRTPLDEQFF.

The chain combines TRBV6-5 with TRBJ2-2; 8 bases align to TRBD2. The CDR3 covers 16 residues. The germline V gene has CDR1 MNHEY and CDR2 SVGAGI. The V segment lost 2 bases and the J segment 3 bases; nucleotides outside the gene matches: 5. CDR3 in DNA: TGTGCCAGCAGTTACCTCGGGGGGGCGTACACCGGGGAGCTGTTTTTT. Its translation is CASSYLGGAYTGELFF.

About this clone itself: Other DNA sequences in the same sample also yield this CDR3. The V call is TRBV5-1, the J call TRBJ2-2; TRBD1 aligns across 8 bases. The CDR3 is 15 residues long. The V and J ends lost 2 bases and 3 bases, in that order; junction bases with no gene match: 3. The germline CDR1 and CDR2 sequences are SGHRS and YFSETQ. This CDR3 reads CASSLGTGDTGELFF. For the CDR3, the DNA is TGCGCCAGCAGCTTAGGGACAGGTGACACCGGGGAGCTGTTTTTT.

The CDR3 sequence: CASSPIGLAGGETQYF. In DNA, the CDR3 is TGTGCCAGCAGCCCCATCGGACTAGCGGGAGGAGAGACCCAGTACTTC. This chain links TRBV7-2 with TRBJ2-5; 14 bases fit TRBD2. Germline V gives CDR1 SGHTA, CDR2 FQGNSA. CDR3 length: 16 residues. Trimming took 5 bases from V and 4 from J; bases not matched to a gene: 6.

In this sample, this clone turned up once. V is TRBV5-1 and J is TRBJ1-2, with 9 positions matching TRBD1. Losses at the gene ends were 3 bases for V and 7 bases for J; bases not matched to a gene: 10. CDR1 SGHRS and CDR2 YFSETQ come from the germline V gene. The CDR3 extends over 15 amino acids. CDR3 region: CASSSDRDRASGYTF. The DNA of the CDR3 is TGCGCCAGCAGCTCTGACCGGGACAGGGCGAGTGGCTACACCTTC.

The V and J genes are TRBV2 and TRBJ1-4; D gene unclear. The germline V gene has CDR1 SNHLY and CDR2 FYNNEI. Trimming pared 5 bases from V and 7 bases from J, leaving 8 bases between. The CDR3 spans 12 residues. The CDR3 here is CASSSGFEKLFF. The CDR3 bases are TGTGCCAGCAGTTCAGGCTTTGAAAAACTGTTTTTT. The whole variable domain, filled in from reference TRBV2 and TRBJ1-4, reads EPEVTQTPSHQVTQMGQEVILRCVPISNHLYFYWYRQILGQKVEFLVSFYNNEISEKSEIFDDQFSVERPDGSNFTLKIRSTKLEDSAMYFCASSSGFEKLFFGSGTQLSVL.

The gene calls are TRBV27 and TRBJ1-1; 7 bases agree with TRBD1. The CDR3 is 13 residues long. The ends lost 8 bases at V and 5 bases at J; junction bases unmatched: 8. CDR1 and CDR2 (germline): MNHEY, SMNVEV (reference sequence). The CDR3 sequence is CASLRQGWTEAFF. CDR3 sequence (DNA): TGTGCCAGCCTAAGACAGGGCTGGACTGAAGCTTTCTTT.

V usage is TRBV24-1 and J usage is TRBJ2-7; 7 bases align to TRBD1. V lost 5 bases, J lost 3 bases, and 15 bases stayed unmatched. From germline, CDR1 is KGHDR and CDR2 SFDVKD. The CDR3 spans 17 residues. The CDR3 DNA reads TGTGCCACCAGTGGTAGAACCTCGGGACAGAAAGACTACGAGCAGTACTTC. Translating gives CATSGRTSGQKDYEQYF.

The V and J genes are TRBV3-1 (or the pseudogene TRBV3-2) and TRBJ1-1; D remains ambiguous. V was clipped by 2 bases and J by 6 bases, with 10 bases between them. From germline, CDR1 is LGHDT and CDR2 YNNKEL (reference sequence). There are 13 residues in the CDR3. The CDR3 DNA reads TGTGCCAGCAGCCAACGGAGGACTTCTGAAGCTTTCTTT. This translates into CASSQRRTSEAFF.

The chain employs TRBV28 and TRBJ2-7; 8 bases fit TRBD2. CDR1 MDHEN and CDR2 SYDVKM come from the germline V gene. This CDR3 has 15 residues. V trimming: 5 bases; J trimming: 5 bases; junction bases outside the gene matches: 11. CDR3 sequence reads: CASSVNGLAGDEQYF. DNA for the CDR3: TGTGCCAGCAGTGTGAATGGGCTAGCGGGCGACGAGCAGTACTTC.

The chain recombines TRBV5-1 with TRBJ2-1, with 10 bases lining up with TRBD1. The CDR3 sequence is 14 residues long. Germline CDR1 is SGHRS and CDR2 is YFSETQ. After removal of 7 bases from V and 5 bases from J, the junction contained 6 bases not matched to a gene. The CDR3 DNA sequence: TGCGCCAGCGGGGGACAGGGGTTGGACAATGAGCAGTTCTTC. The encoded protein is CASGGQGLDNEQFF.

The chain links TRBV19 to TRBJ1-1; no firm D call. V lost 6 bases and J 0 bases, leaving 17 bases between the germline ends. CDR3 length equals 16 residues. CDR1 is LNHDA, CDR2 SQIVND, per germline (reference sequence). The CDR3 DNA reads TGTGCCAGTAGGATGGGTCAGAACTACTTGAACACTGAAGCTTTCTTT. Translation: CASRMGQNYLNTEAFF.

CDR3 amino acids: CASSLETGRNEQFF. The CDR3 region has the DNA TGTGCCAGCAGCTTGGAAACAGGGCGGAATGAGCAGTTCTTC. The chain recombines TRBV5-5 with TRBJ2-1, with D perhaps matching TRBD1 (6 bases). This CDR3 comprises 14 residues. Trimming left V 0 bases short and J 7 bases short, with 11 bases between. Germline loops: CDR1 SGHKS, CDR2 YYEKEE (reference sequence).

This chain links TRBV20-1 with TRBJ2-3, with D possibly being TRBD2 (5 bases). The V end lost 3 bases, the J end lost 4 bases, and 14 bases lay between the germline ends. The CDR3 consists of 14 residues. Germline values: CDR1 DFQATT, CDR2 SNEGSKA (reference sequence). CDR3 nucleotides: TGCAGTGCTAGTCCTCTCATCGGGGCAGATACGCAGTATTTT. It yields the protein CSASPLIGADTQYF.

V usage is TRBV5-1 and J usage is TRBJ1-2; 8 bases are a match to TRBD1. The V segment lost 4 bases and the J segment 8 bases; nucleotides outside the gene matches: 10. CDR1 and CDR2 from the germline V gene are SGHRS and YFSETQ. The length of the CDR3 is 14 residues. CDR3 protein: CASSRPTGEGGYTF. The CDR3 coding sequence is TGCGCCAGCAGCCGACCGACAGGGGAGGGCGGCTACACCTTC.

A remark on this clone: In the same sample, other DNA sequences code for this CDR3. The J gene is TRBJ1-1, the V gene TRBV4-2; 10 bases are shared with TRBD1. The ends lost 3 bases at V and 3 bases at J; junction bases unmatched: 1. The CDR3 is 14 amino acids. Germline V CDR1 and CDR2: LGHNA, YNFKEQ. CDR3 nucleotides: TGTGCCAGCAGCCAGGACAGGGGGGACACTGAAGCTTTCTTT. It translates to CASSQDRGDTEAFF.

J is TRBJ1-1 and V is TRBV5-1; TRBD1 might be the D (6 bases). CDR3 size: 14 residues. With 4 bases removed from V and 0 bases from J, the gap between germline ends came to 10 bases. Germline V CDR1 and CDR2: SGHRS, YFSETQ. The CDR3 nucleotides read TGCGCCAGCAGCGTGGACAGCATGAACACTGAAGCTTTCTTT. Translating it yields CASSVDSMNTEAFF.

The sample holds a few counts of this clone. The DNA for the CDR3 is TGTGCCAGCAGTTTTAATCTAGCGGGCACAGATACGCAGTATTTT. This sequence encodes CASSFNLAGTDTQYF. The chain links TRBV27 to TRBJ2-3; 7 nucleotides line up with TRBD2. The germline CDR1 and CDR2 sequences are MNHEY and SMNVEV (reference sequence). CDR3 length: 15 amino acids. Trimming removed 3 bases from V and 1 base from J; junction bases left unmatched: 4.

The V gene is TRBV18, the J gene TRBJ2-2; TRBD1 matches at 8 bases. Losses at the gene ends were 5 bases for V and 5 bases for J; bases not matched to a gene: 7. CDR1 is KGHSH and CDR2 is LQKENI in the germline V gene. The CDR3 runs 15 residues. In nucleotides, the CDR3 is TGTGCCAGCTCATCACGGGACAGGCTGACCGGGGAGCTGTTTTTT. Translating gives CASSSRDRLTGELFF. The whole variable domain, remainder taken from reference TRBV18 and TRBJ2-2, is NAGVMQNPRHLVRRRGQEARLRCSPMKGHSHVYWYRQLPEEGLKFMVYLQKENIIDESGMPKERFSAEFPKEGPSILRIQQVVRGDSAAYFCASSSRDRLTGELFFGEGSRLTVL.

The V and J genes are TRBV15 and TRBJ1-5; D is unresolved. Germline V lookup: CDR1 LNHNV, CDR2 YYDKDF (reference sequence). This CDR3 has 12 amino acids. Trimming stripped 8 bases from V and 1 base from J, with 6 bases between. CDR3 residues: CATGGSNQPQHF. The CDR3 bases are TGTGCCACCGGAGGGAGCAATCAGCCCCAGCATTTT.

This clone has a single count. V is TRBV2 and J is TRBJ2-7, with D perhaps TRBD2 (6 bases). This CDR3 is built from 14 residues. Germline assignment: CDR1 SNHLY and CDR2 FYNNEI. The V end lost 6 bases, the J end lost 2 bases, and 14 bases lay between the germline ends. The CDR3 is CASRVGTGAYEQYF. The CDR3, as DNA: TGTGCCAGCAGGGTAGGGACGGGAGCCTACGAGCAGTACTTC.

The J gene is TRBJ1-1, the V gene TRBV6-5; 8 bases align to TRBD1. There are 13 residues in the CDR3. J gave up 5 bases and V 4 bases, and 3 bases lay outside the gene matches. The germline CDR1 and CDR2 sequences are MNHEY and SVGAGI. In nucleotides, the CDR3 is TGTGCCAGCAGTTGGACAGGGCGGACTGAAGCTTTCTTT. Its protein product is CASSWTGRTEAFF.